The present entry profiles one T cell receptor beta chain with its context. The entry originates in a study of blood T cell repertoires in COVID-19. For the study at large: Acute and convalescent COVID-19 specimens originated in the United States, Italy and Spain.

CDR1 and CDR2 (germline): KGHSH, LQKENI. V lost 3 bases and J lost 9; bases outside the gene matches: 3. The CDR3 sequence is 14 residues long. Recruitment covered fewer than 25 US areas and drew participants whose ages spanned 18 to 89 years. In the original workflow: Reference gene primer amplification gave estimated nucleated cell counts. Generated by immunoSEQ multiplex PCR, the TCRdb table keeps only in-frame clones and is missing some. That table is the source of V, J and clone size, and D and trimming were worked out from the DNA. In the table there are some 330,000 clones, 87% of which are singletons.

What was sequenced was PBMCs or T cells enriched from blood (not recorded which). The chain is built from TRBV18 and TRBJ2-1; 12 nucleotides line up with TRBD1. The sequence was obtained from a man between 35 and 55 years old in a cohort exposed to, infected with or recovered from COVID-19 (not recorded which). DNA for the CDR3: TGTGCCAGCTCACCGGGACAGGGGGCCGCTGAGCAGTTCTTC. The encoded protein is CASSPGQGAAEQFF.